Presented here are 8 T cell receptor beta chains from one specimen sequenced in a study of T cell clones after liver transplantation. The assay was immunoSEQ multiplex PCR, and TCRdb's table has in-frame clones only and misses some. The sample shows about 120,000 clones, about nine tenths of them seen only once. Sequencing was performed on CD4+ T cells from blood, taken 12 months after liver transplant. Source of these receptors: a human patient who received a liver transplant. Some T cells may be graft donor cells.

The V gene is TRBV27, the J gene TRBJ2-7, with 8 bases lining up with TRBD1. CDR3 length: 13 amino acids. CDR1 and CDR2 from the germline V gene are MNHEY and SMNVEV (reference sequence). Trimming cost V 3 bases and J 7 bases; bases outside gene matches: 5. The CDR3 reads CASSLQGAVEQYF. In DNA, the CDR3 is TGTGCCAGCAGTTTGCAGGGGGCGGTTGAGCAGTACTTC.

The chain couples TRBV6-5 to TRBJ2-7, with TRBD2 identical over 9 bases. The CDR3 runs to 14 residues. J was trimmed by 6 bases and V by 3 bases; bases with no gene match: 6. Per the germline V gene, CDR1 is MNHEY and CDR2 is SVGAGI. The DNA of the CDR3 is TGTGCCAGCAGTTATTTAGCGGGGGACGGCGAGCAGTACTTC. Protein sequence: CASSYLAGDGEQYF.

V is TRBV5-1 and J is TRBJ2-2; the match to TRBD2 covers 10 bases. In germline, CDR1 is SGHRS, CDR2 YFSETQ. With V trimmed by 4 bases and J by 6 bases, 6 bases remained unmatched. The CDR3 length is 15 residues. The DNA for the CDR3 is TGCGCCAGCAGCCCCGGACTAGCGGCATCCGGGGAGCTGTTTTTT. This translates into CASSPGLAASGELFF.

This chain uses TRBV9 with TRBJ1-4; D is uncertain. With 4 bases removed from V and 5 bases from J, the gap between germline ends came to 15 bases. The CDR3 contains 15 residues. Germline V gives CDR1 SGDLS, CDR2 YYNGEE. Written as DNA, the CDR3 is TGTGCCAGCAGCCCCCCCGGCAGCCAAAATGAAAAACTGTTTTTT. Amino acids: CASSPPGSQNEKLFF.

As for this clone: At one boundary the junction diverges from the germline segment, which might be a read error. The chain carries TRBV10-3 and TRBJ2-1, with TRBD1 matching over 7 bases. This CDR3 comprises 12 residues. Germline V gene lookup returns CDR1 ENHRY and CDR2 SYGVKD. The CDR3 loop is CAISGPGGEQFF. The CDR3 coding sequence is TGTGCCATTAGTGGGCCAGGGGGTGAGCAGTTCTTC.

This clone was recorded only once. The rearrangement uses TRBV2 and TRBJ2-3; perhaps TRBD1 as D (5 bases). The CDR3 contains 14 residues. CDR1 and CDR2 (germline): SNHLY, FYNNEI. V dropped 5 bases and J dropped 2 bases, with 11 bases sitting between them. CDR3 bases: TGTGCCAGCAGTTGGACAAGTAACACAGATACGCAGTATTTT. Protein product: CASSWTSNTDTQYF.

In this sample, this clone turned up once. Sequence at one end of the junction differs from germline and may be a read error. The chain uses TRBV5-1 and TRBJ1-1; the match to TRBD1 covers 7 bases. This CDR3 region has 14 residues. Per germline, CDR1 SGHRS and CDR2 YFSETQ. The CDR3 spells CASSLDRRNTEAFF. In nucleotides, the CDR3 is TGCGCCAGCAGTTTGGACAGGAGAAACACTGAAGCTTTCTTT. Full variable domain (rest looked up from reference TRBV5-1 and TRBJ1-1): KAGVTQTPRYLIKTRGQQVTLSCSPISGHRSVSWYQQTPGQGLQFLFEYFSETQRNKGNFPGRFSGRQFSNSRSEMNVSTLELGDSALYLCASSLDRRNTEAFFGQGTRLTVV.

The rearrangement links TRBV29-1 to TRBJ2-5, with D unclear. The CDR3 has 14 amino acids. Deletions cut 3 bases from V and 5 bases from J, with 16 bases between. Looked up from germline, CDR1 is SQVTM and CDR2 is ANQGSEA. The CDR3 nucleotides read TGCAGCGTTGATATAGGACCGTCAGTGGAGACCCAGTACTTC. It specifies CSVDIGPSVETQYF.